The TCR beta chain under discussion was sequenced for a study of blood T cell repertoires in COVID-19. In germline, CDR1 is SGHRS, CDR2 YFSETQ. CDR3 length equals 16 residues. Trimming cost V 1 base and J 5 bases, with 15 bases left between them. Profiled with immunoSEQ multiplex PCR; TCRdb holds only in-frame clones, not every one. The sample has hundreds of thousands of clones, about 90% seen once. This clonotype was sampled from a woman aged 25 to 39 who had recovered from COVID-19. Sequencing was carried out using PBMCs or T cells enriched from blood (not recorded which). The chain is built from TRBV5-1 and TRBJ2-2; a weak D match, TRBD2 (5 bases). CDR3 region: CASSLRGSLGTGELFF. The CDR3 bases are TGCGCCAGCAGCTTGCGGGGTTCGTTAGGGACCGGGGAGCTGTTTTTT.